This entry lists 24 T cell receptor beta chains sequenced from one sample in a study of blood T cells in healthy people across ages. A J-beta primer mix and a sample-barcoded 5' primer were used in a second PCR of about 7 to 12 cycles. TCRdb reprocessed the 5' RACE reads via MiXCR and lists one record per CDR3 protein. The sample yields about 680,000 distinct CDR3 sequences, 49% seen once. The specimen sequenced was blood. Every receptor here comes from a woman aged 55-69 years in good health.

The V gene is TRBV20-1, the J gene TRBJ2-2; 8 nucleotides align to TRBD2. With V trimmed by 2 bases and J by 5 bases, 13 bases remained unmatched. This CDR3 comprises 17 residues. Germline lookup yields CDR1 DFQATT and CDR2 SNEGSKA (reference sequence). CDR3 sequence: CSARSLRGSGITGELFF. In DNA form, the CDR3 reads TGCAGTGCTAGATCCCTCAGGGGTAGCGGGATAACCGGGGAGCTGTTTTTT.

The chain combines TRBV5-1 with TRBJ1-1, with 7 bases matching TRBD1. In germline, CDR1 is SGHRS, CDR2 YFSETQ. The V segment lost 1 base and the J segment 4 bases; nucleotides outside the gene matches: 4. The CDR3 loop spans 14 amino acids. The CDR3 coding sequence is TGCGCCAGCAGCTTGACAGGGGCCGGCACTGAAGCTTTCTTT. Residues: CASSLTGAGTEAFF.

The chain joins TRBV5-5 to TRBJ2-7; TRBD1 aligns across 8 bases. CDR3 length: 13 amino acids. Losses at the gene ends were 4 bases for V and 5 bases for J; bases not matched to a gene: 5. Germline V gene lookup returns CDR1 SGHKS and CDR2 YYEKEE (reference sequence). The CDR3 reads CASSPDRGNEQYF. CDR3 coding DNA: TGTGCCAGCAGCCCAGACAGGGGCAACGAGCAGTACTTC.

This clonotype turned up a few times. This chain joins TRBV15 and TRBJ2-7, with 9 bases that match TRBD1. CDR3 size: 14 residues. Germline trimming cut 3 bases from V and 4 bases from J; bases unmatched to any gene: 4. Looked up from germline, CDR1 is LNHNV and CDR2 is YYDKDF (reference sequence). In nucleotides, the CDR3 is TGTGCCACCAGCAGGGACAGGGGATATTACGAGCAGTACTTC. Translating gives CATSRDRGYYEQYF.

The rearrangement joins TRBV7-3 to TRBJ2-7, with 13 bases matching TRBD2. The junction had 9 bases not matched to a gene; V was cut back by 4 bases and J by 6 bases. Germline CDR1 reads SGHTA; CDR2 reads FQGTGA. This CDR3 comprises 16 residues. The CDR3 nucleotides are TGTGCCAGCAGCTCAGGGCCGGGGACTAGCGGGATCGAGCAGTACTTC. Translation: CASSSGPGTSGIEQYF.

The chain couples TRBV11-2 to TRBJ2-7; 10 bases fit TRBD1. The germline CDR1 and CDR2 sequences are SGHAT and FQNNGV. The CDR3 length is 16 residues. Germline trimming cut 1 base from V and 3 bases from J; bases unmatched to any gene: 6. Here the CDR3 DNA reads TGTGCCAGCAGCTTAGCGGCGGGACAGGGGATCTACGAGCAGTACTTC. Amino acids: CASSLAAGQGIYEQYF.

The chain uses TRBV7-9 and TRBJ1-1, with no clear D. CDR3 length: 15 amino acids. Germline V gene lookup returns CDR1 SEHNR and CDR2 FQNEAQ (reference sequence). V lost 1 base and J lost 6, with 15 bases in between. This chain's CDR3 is CASSLVALRKPEAFF. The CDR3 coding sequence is TGTGCCAGCAGCTTAGTCGCCCTACGTAAGCCTGAAGCTTTCTTT.

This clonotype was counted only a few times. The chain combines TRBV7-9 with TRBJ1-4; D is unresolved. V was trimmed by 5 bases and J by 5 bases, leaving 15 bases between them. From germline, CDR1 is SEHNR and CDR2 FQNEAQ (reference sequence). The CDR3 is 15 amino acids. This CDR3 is CASSRSSTLNEKLFF. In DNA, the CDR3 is TGTGCCAGCAGCCGCTCTTCGACATTGAATGAAAAACTGTTTTTT.

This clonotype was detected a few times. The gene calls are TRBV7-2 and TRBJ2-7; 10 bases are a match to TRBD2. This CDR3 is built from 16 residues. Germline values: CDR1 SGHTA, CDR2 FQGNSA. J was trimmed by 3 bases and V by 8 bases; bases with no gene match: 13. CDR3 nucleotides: TGTGCCAGCTCCAGACTAGCGGGTTCCGCTCGCTACGAGCAGTACTTC. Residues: CASSRLAGSARYEQYF.

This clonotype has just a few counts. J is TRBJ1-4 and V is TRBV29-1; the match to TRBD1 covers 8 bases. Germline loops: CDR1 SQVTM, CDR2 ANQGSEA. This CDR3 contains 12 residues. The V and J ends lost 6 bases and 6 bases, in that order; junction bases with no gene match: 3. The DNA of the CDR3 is TGCAGCGTGACAGGGGCGGATGAAAAACTGTTTTTT. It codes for CSVTGADEKLFF.

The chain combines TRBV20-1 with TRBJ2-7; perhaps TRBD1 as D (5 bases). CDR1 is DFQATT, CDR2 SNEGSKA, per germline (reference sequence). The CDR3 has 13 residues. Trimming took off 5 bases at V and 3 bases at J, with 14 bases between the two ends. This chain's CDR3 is CSASRGQFYEQYF. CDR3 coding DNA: TGCAGTGCTTCCCGAGGACAATTCTACGAGCAGTACTTC.

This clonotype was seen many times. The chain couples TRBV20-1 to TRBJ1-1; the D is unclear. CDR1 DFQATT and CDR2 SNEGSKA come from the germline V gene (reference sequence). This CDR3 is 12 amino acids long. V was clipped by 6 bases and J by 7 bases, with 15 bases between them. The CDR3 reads CSASNMEREAFF. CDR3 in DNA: TGCAGTGCGTCCAACATGGAGCGTGAAGCTTTCTTT.

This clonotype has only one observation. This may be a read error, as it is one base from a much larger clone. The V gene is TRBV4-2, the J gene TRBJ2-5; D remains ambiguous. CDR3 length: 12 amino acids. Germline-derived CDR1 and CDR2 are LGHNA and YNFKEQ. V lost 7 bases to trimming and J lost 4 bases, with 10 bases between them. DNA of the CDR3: TGTGCCAGCATCCATTCGGGAGAGACCCAGTACTTC. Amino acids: CASIHSGETQYF.

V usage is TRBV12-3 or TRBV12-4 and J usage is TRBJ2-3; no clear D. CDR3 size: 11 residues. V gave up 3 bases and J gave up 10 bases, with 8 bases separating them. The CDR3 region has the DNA TGTGCCAGCAGTTTCGCGACGGCGCAGTATTTT. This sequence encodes CASSFATAQYF.

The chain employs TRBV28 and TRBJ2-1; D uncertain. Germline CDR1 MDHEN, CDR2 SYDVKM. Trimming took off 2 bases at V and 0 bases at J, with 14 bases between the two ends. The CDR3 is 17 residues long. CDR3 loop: CASSLVGLRSSYNEQFF. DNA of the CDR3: TGTGCCAGCAGTTTAGTTGGGTTGCGAAGCTCCTACAATGAGCAGTTCTTC. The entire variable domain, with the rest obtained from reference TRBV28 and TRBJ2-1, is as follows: DVKVTQSSRYLVKRTGEKVFLECVQDMDHENMFWYRQDPGLGLRLIYFSYDVKMKEKGDIPEGYSVSREKKERFSLILESASTNQTSMYLCASSLVGLRSSYNEQFFGPGTRLTVL.

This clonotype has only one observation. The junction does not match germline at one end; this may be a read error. This CDR3 reads CASINDRTGEGITF. The CDR3, as DNA: TGTGCCAGCATAAACGACCGGACAGGGGAAGGGATCACCTTC. The V and J genes are TRBV28 and TRBJ2-1, with TRBD1 identical over 9 bases. Germline lookup yields CDR1 MDHEN and CDR2 SYDVKM. The CDR3 has 14 amino acids.

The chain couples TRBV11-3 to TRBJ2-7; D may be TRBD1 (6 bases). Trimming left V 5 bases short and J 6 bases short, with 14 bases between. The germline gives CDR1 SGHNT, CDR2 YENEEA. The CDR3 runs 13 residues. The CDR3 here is CASSVVQGTEQYF. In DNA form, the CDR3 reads TGTGCCAGCAGCGTAGTTCAGGGGACCGAGCAGTACTTC.

The chain's CDR3 is CSASETGGDTEAFF. In DNA, the CDR3 is TGCAGTGCTAGCGAGACAGGGGGGGACACTGAAGCTTTCTTT. This sequence joins TRBV20-1 and TRBJ1-1, with 9 bases that match TRBD1. This CDR3 has 14 amino acids. V shed 3 bases, J shed 3 bases, and the junction held 5 bases outside the gene matches. Germline V gene sequence: CDR1 DFQATT, CDR2 SNEGSKA (reference sequence).

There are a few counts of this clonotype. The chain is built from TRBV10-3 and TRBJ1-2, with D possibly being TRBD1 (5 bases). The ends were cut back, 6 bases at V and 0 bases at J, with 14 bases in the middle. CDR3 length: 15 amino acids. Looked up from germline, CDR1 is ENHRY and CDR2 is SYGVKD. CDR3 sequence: CAISYRDGANYGYTF. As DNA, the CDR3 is TGTGCCATCAGCTACCGGGACGGAGCTAACTATGGCTACACCTTC.

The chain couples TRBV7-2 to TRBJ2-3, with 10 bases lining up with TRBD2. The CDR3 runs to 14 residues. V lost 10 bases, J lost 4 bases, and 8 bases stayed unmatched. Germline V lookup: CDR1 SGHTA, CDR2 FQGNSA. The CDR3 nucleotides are TGTGCCACGGCTAGCGGGAGTGGGGCAGATACGCAGTATTTT. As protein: CATASGSGADTQYF.

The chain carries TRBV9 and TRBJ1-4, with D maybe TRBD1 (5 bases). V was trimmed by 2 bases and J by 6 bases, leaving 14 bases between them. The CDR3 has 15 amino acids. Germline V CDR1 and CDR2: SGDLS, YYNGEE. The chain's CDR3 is CASSVPGTVDEKLFF. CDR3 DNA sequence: TGTGCCAGCAGCGTCCCCGGGACGGTGGATGAAAAACTGTTTTTT. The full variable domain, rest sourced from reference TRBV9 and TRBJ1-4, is DSGVTQTPKHLITATGQRVTLRCSPRSGDLSVYWYQQSLDQGLQFLIQYYNGEERAKGNILERFSAQQFPDLHSELNLSSLELGDSALYFCASSVPGTVDEKLFFGSGTQLSVL.

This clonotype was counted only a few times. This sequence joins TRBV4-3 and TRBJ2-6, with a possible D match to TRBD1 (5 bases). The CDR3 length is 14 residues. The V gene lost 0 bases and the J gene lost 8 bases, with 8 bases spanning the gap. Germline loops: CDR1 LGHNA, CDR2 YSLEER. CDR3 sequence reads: CASSQDQGTNVLTF. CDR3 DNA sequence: TGCGCCAGCAGCCAAGATCAGGGTACCAACGTCCTGACTTTC.

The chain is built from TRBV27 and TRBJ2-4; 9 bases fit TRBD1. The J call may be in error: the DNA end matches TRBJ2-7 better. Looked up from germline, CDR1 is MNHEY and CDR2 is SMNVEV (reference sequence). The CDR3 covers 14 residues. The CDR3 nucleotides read TGTGCCACCAAGAAGGGACAGGGAGGGCGCGAGCAGTACTTC. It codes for CATKKGQGGREQYF.

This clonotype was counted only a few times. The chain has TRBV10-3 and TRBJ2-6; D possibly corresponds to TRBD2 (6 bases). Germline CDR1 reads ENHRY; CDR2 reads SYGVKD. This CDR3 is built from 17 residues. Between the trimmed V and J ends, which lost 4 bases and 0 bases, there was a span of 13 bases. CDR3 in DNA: TGTGCCATCAGTGGGGGACTTACGGACTCTGGGGCCAACGTCCTGACTTTC. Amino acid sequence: CAISGGLTDSGANVLTF.